This TCR beta chain is drawn from a study of CD8+CD57+ T cells in acquired aplastic anemia. Germline CDR1 SEHNR, CDR2 FQNEAQ (reference sequence). The CDR3 length is 14 residues. The V and J ends lost 4 bases and 1 base respectively, with 10 bases between them. Patients picked for sequencing had shown CD8+CD57+ cell expansion detected by flow cytometry. TCR beta VDJ and CDR3 profiling used genomic DNA as template. MiXCR, applied by TCRdb to the reads, yields one record per CDR3 protein. The data contain approximately 98,000 distinct CDR3 sequences, about 66% of them singletons. This receptor was taken from a human donor with aplastic anemia. Source material: sorted CD4+, CD8+, or CD8+CD57+ T cells (not recorded which) from PBMCs. The chain combines TRBV7-9 with TRBJ2-5; D ambiguous. The CDR3 DNA reads TGTGCCAGCAGCTCCCCACCAAGCCAAGAGACCCAGTACTTC. It specifies CASSSPPSQETQYF.